The 6 T cell receptor beta chains listed next were all sequenced from one sample in a study of CD8 T cells in ankylosing spondylitis. Overall study findings and caveats: A motif of 7 to 9 highly homologous TCR beta variants was seen as apparently characteristic of ankylosing spondylitis blood.

TCRdb reanalysed the 5' RACE reads using MiXCR and keeps one entry per CDR3 protein. The sample carries more than 650,000 distinct CDR3 sequences, roughly 10% recorded once. No antigen is known for these receptors. Sequencing used blood, either unsorted or a sorted T cell fraction (not recorded which). Source of these receptors: a male donor with ankylosing spondylitis.

In its sample, this clonotype was seen a few times. The rearrangement joins TRBV20-1 to TRBJ1-2; D unresolved. Germline CDR1 reads DFQATT; CDR2 reads SNEGSKA (reference sequence). Between the trimmed V and J ends, which lost 5 bases and 3 bases, there was a span of 13 bases. The CDR3 length is 13 residues. The CDR3, as DNA: TGCAGTGCTGCCTTAATAGAAGACTATGGCTACACCTTC. Translated: CSAALIEDYGYTF.

The J gene is TRBJ2-4, the V gene TRBV28, with 7 positions matching TRBD2. This CDR3 contains 16 residues. Germline loops: CDR1 MDHEN, CDR2 SYDVKM. V was pared by 6 bases and J by 3 bases, with 11 bases of the junction left unmatched. The CDR3 spells CASRSYLGGVKNIQYF. The CDR3 DNA reads as TGTGCCAGCAGGTCCTACCTGGGGGGGGTCAAAAACATTCAGTACTTC.

The chain links TRBV28 to TRBJ1-1; D might be TRBD1 (6 bases). In germline, CDR1 is MDHEN, CDR2 SYDVKM. This CDR3 comprises 14 residues. Trimming took off 4 bases at V and 1 base at J, with 10 bases between the two ends. The CDR3 nucleotides are TGTGCCAGCAGTTACCGGACAGCGAACACTGAAGCTTTCTTT. Translation: CASSYRTANTEAFF.

This clonotype came up a few times. The chain combines TRBV4-2 with TRBJ1-3; D remains unclear. The CDR3 covers 15 residues. Germline CDR1 reads LGHNA; CDR2 reads YNFKEQ. V was cut by 6 bases and J by 4 bases, with 16 bases left in between. The CDR3 sequence is CASRRSQVDGNTIYF. The CDR3 DNA sequence: TGTGCCAGCAGAAGGTCCCAGGTTGACGGAAACACCATATATTTT.

This clonotype came up many times. This chain connects TRBV20-1 to TRBJ1-3, with 7 bases aligning to TRBD1. Germline V CDR1 and CDR2: DFQATT, SNEGSKA (reference sequence). The CDR3 contains 13 residues. V dropped 5 bases and J dropped 4; count of bases not matched to a gene: 5. For the CDR3, the DNA is TGCAGTGCTCGACGACAGGGCGGAAACACCATATATTTT. Protein: CSARRQGGNTIYF.

This clonotype appeared a few times. This chain joins TRBV6-1 and TRBJ2-3; TRBD1 might be the D (6 bases). Germline V gene lookup returns CDR1 MNHNS and CDR2 SASEGT. V dropped 1 base and J dropped 2 bases, with 13 bases sitting between them. CDR3 length: 16 residues. CDR3 amino acids: CASSEVWQGNTDTQYF. CDR3 nucleotide sequence: TGTGCCAGCAGTGAAGTTTGGCAGGGGAACACAGATACGCAGTATTTT.